The 28 T cell receptor beta chains given below trace back to one sample, sequenced in a study of low-dose radiotherapy and immunotherapy resistance in tumors. Time point noted: after trial treatment. Treatment specified: LDRT plus nivolumab, ipilimumab, low-dose cyclophosphamide and aspirin (RACIN trial). TRAV and TRBV primers primed cDNA for both TCRalpha and TCRbeta. Using a constant-region primer together with a V-primer adapter, TCRs were subjected to around 22 PCR cycles of amplification. TCRdb recomputed calls from the reads with MiXCR, one row per CDR3 protein. The sample lists approximately 100,000 distinct CDR3 sequences, less than 25% seen once, with about 4% in the top ten. Sequenced material: PBMCs, taken after low-dose radiotherapy plus immunotherapy. Receptors originate from a male donor with prostate cancer.

This clonotype was counted many times. The chain is built from TRBV20-1 and TRBJ2-2, with 7 bases lining up with TRBD2. This CDR3 comprises 15 residues. Losses at the gene ends were 5 bases for V and 1 base for J; bases not matched to a gene: 7. The V gene's germline CDR1 is DFQATT and CDR2 SNEGSKA (reference sequence). The CDR3 loop is CSALPIAGNTGELFF. Here the CDR3 DNA reads TGCAGTGCTTTACCTATAGCGGGGAACACCGGGGAGCTGTTTTTT.

This clonotype has a single count. A much larger clone lies one base from this, so it may be a read error. The chain is built from TRBV27 and TRBJ1-5, with a tentative D call TRBD1 (5 bases). This CDR3 contains 14 residues. Germline CDR1 is MNHEY and CDR2 is SMNVEV (reference sequence). CDR3 region: CASSTGGSNQHQHF. CDR3 sequence (DNA): TGTGCCAGCAGTACCGGGGGTAGCAATCAGCACCAGCATTTT.

This sequence joins TRBV6-2 or TRBV6-3 and TRBJ1-5; 8 nucleotides match TRBD1. This CDR3 region has 15 residues. The germline V gene has CDR1 MNHEY and CDR2 SVGEGT. V was pared by 6 bases and J by 4 bases, with 8 bases of the junction left unmatched. Here the CDR3 DNA reads TGTGCCAGCAGAGAAGGACAGGGCAAAAATCAGCCCCAGCATTTT. Translation: CASREGQGKNQPQHF.

This chain connects TRBV6-6 to TRBJ1-1; weak D call: TRBD1 (6 bases). Germline V gene sequence: CDR1 MNHNY, CDR2 SVGAGI (reference sequence). The CDR3 extends over 13 amino acids. With 7 bases removed from V and 3 bases from J, the gap between germline ends came to 12 bases. The CDR3 DNA sequence: TGTGCCAGCACGCGGGAGGGGGACACTGAAGCTTTCTTT. This encodes CASTREGDTEAFF.

This clonotype was seen many times. The chain has TRBV19 and TRBJ1-3; D unclear. V was cut by 0 bases and J by 2 bases, with 8 bases left in between. CDR1 is LNHDA, CDR2 SQIVND, per germline (reference sequence). The CDR3 spans 15 residues. The CDR3 loop is CASSIDRSPGNTIYF. CDR3 in DNA: TGTGCCAGTAGTATAGATAGAAGCCCTGGAAACACCATATATTTT.

Many counts were recorded for this clonotype. The chain combines TRBV20-1 with TRBJ1-3; D uncertain. This CDR3 is built from 12 residues. V dropped 0 bases and J dropped 4 bases, with 4 bases sitting between them. Per germline, CDR1 DFQATT and CDR2 SNEGSKA (reference sequence). CDR3 coding DNA: TGCAGTGCTAGAGATCGGGGAAACACCATATATTTT. It yields the protein CSARDRGNTIYF.

This clonotype occurred many times. This chain links TRBV20-1 with TRBJ1-1; tentative D call: TRBD1 (6 bases). The length of the CDR3 is 16 residues. The V end was cut by 5 bases, the J end by 1 base, with 20 bases between. Per germline, CDR1 DFQATT and CDR2 SNEGSKA (reference sequence). The CDR3 reads CSAADRNLPGNTEAFF. In DNA, the CDR3 is TGCAGTGCTGCAGACAGGAATTTACCCGGGAACACTGAAGCTTTCTTT.

This clonotype was observed a single time. The V call is TRBV5-1, the J call TRBJ2-3; 8 bases map to TRBD1. The CDR3 runs to 16 residues. V shed 5 bases, J shed 6 bases, and the junction held 14 bases outside the gene matches. Germline-derived CDR1 and CDR2 are SGHRS and YFSETQ. CDR3 in amino acids: CASSRLGQGASDTQYF. The DNA for the CDR3 is TGCGCCAGCAGTCGGCTGGGGCAGGGGGCATCGGATACGCAGTATTTT.

Remarks on this clonotype: A far larger clone is only one base removed, so a read error is likely. The genes are TRBV5-6 and TRBJ1-4, with D maybe TRBD1 (6 bases). Germline V gene sequence: CDR1 SGHDT, CDR2 YYEEEE. CDR3 length equals 15 residues. With 4 bases removed from V and 0 bases from J, the gap between germline ends came to 10 bases. The CDR3, as DNA: TGTGCCAGCAGCCTACAGGGAGCAACTAATGAAAAACTGTTTTTT. Protein sequence: CASSLQGATNEKLFF. The full variable domain, rest sourced from reference TRBV5-6 and TRBJ1-4, is DAGVTQSPTHLIKTRGQQVTLRCSPKSGHDTVSWYQQALGQGPQFIFQYYEEEERQRGNFPDRFSGHQFPNYSSELNVNALLLGDSALYLCASSLQGATNEKLFFGSGTQLSVL.

At least ten counts were recorded for this clonotype. V usage is TRBV10-3 and J usage is TRBJ2-2, with 9 bases lining up with TRBD1. The V gene's germline CDR1 is ENHRY and CDR2 SYGVKD. V trimming: 10 bases; J trimming: 3 bases; junction bases outside the gene matches: 6. The CDR3 totals 14 residues. CDR3 region: CATRTGVDTGELFF. The DNA of the CDR3 is TGTGCCACCCGGACAGGGGTCGACACCGGGGAGCTGTTTTTT.

This clonotype was observed many times. This chain joins TRBV3-1 and TRBJ2-5, with 7 bases lining up with TRBD2. The CDR3 totals 15 residues. CDR1 LGHDT and CDR2 YNNKEL come from the germline V gene (reference sequence). The ends lost 11 bases at V and 5 bases at J; junction bases unmatched: 17. The CDR3, as DNA: TGTGCCTGCCAGAAGGTAGCGGGCGGCGGGGAGACCCAGTACTTC. Translating gives CACQKVAGGGETQYF.

The table lists this clonotype with many counts. The chain recombines TRBV15 with TRBJ2-3; tentatively, D is TRBD2 (7 bases). CDR1 and CDR2 from the germline V gene are LNHNV and YYDKDF (reference sequence). The CDR3 consists of 16 residues. V lost 5 bases, J lost 0 bases, and 15 bases lay in between. The DNA for the CDR3 is TGTGCCACCAGCGTAGGGGGGGGATCTAGCACAGATACGCAGTATTTT. Its protein product is CATSVGGGSSTDTQYF.

In its sample, this clonotype was seen many times. The chain couples TRBV5-1 to TRBJ2-3; D assignment may be TRBD1 or TRBD2 (5 bases each). Trimming took 7 bases from V and 4 from J, leaving 19 bases between them. Per the germline V gene, CDR1 is SGHRS and CDR2 is YFSETQ. The CDR3 has 15 amino acids. CDR3 sequence reads: CASRRGLGVPDTQYF. CDR3 sequence (DNA): TGCGCCAGCCGCCGCGGCCTGGGGGTCCCAGATACGCAGTATTTT.

The table lists this clonotype with many counts. The chain joins TRBV5-4 to TRBJ2-7, with 8 nucleotides matching TRBD1. Germline CDR1 and CDR2: SGHNT and YYREEE (reference sequence). This CDR3 contains 15 residues. The V and J ends lost 4 bases and 0 bases, in that order; junction bases with no gene match: 6. The CDR3 loop reads CASSGQGTYSYEQYF. The DNA for the CDR3 is TGTGCCAGCAGCGGACAGGGAACATACTCCTACGAGCAGTACTTC.

This clonotype was recorded at least ten times. CDR3 DNA sequence: TGTGCCAGCACCTCTGGGTTGGCGGGGGGAGTGAACACTGAAGCTTTCTTT. Protein sequence: CASTSGLAGGVNTEAFF. The chain combines TRBV11-2 with TRBJ1-1; D might be TRBD1 (5 bases). Germline CDR1 SGHAT, CDR2 FQNNGV. Trimming removed 7 bases at V and 0 bases at J, with 21 bases between. This CDR3 is 17 amino acids long.

This rearrangement joins TRBV2 to TRBJ1-5; D perhaps matches TRBD1 (6 bases). The CDR3 consists of 13 residues. Trimming took off 5 bases at V and 8 bases at J, with 13 bases between the two ends. Germline assignment: CDR1 SNHLY and CDR2 FYNNEI. The CDR3 DNA sequence: TGTGCCAGCAGTTATGACAGGCCAGAGCCCCAGCATTTT. Translation: CASSYDRPEPQHF.

The CDR3 region has the DNA TGCAGTGCTAGAGACGTGACGTCGAACACTGAAGCTTTCTTT. Its protein is CSARDVTSNTEAFF. V is TRBV20-1 and J is TRBJ1-1; D is unclear. The CDR3 extends over 14 amino acids. V dropped 0 bases and J dropped 1 base, with 9 bases sitting between them. Germline-derived CDR1 and CDR2 are DFQATT and SNEGSKA (reference sequence).

In its sample, this clonotype was seen many times. This chain joins TRBV5-5 and TRBJ2-7; D remains ambiguous. The CDR3 runs to 15 residues. V lost 0 bases and J lost 3, with 13 bases in between. Germline V gene lookup returns CDR1 SGHKS and CDR2 YYEKEE (reference sequence). The CDR3 DNA follows: TGTGCCAGCAGCTTGGCCTTGGGCAGAAACTACGAGCAGTACTTC. Its translation is CASSLALGRNYEQYF.

This clonotype was recorded many times. The rearrangement links TRBV29-1 to TRBJ1-5, with D possibly TRBD1 on 6 matching bases. Germline loops: CDR1 SQVTM, CDR2 ANQGSEA. The CDR3 totals 13 residues. The germline V and J ends were trimmed by 2 bases and 7 bases, with 12 bases remaining between them. CDR3 loop: CSVESGAGQPQHF. The CDR3 DNA is TGCAGCGTTGAATCGGGGGCCGGGCAGCCCCAGCATTTT.

This clonotype has at least ten counts. The chain uses TRBV5-4 and TRBJ2-7, with D possibly matching TRBD2 (6 bases). Germline CDR1 is SGHNT and CDR2 is YYREEE (reference sequence). The germline V and J ends were trimmed by 2 bases and 3 bases, with 9 bases remaining between them. This CDR3 region has 13 residues. This CDR3 reads CASSFQGGYEQYF. CDR3 in DNA: TGTGCCAGCAGCTTTCAGGGAGGCTACGAGCAGTACTTC.

The V and J genes are TRBV28 and TRBJ2-3, with D unresolved. Per the germline V gene, CDR1 is MDHEN and CDR2 is SYDVKM. This CDR3 comprises 15 residues. With 6 bases removed from V and 3 bases from J, the gap between germline ends came to 16 bases. CDR3 loop: CASRSMRTRTDTQYF. The DNA of the CDR3 is TGTGCCAGCAGGTCAATGCGAACAAGGACAGATACGCAGTATTTT.

This clonotype was found many times. The chain has TRBV20-1 and TRBJ1-4; 7 bases match TRBD1. Per germline, CDR1 DFQATT and CDR2 SNEGSKA (reference sequence). The CDR3 loop spans 13 amino acids. V lost 3 bases to trimming and J lost 7 bases; unmatched junction nucleotides: 5. The CDR3 is CSARTGLSEKLFF. The CDR3 DNA follows: TGCAGTGCTAGGACAGGGCTAAGTGAAAAACTGTTTTTT.

The table lists this clonotype with many counts. The chain combines TRBV11-2 with TRBJ2-1; weak D call: TRBD1 (7 bases). The CDR3 is made up of 16 amino acids. V lost 5 bases to trimming and J lost 7 bases, with 21 bases between them. Germline V gene sequence: CDR1 SGHAT, CDR2 FQNNGV. CDR3 region: CASSNSRGAGGNEQFF. As DNA, the CDR3 is TGTGCCAGCAGCAACAGTAGGGGGGCAGGGGGGAATGAGCAGTTCTTC.

This clonotype was detected ten times or more. The chain joins TRBV7-9 to TRBJ2-1, with D possibly being TRBD1 or TRBD2 (6 bases each). Trimming removed 5 bases from V and 4 bases from J, with 9 bases in between. The V gene's germline CDR1 is SEHNR and CDR2 FQNEAQ (reference sequence). CDR3 length equals 13 residues. CDR3 nucleotides: TGTGCCAGCAGCCGGGGGCTTTACAATGAGCAGTTCTTC. Its translation: CASSRGLYNEQFF. The full variable domain, in which reference TRBV7-9 and TRBJ2-1 provide the parts outside the CDR3, is DTGVSQNPRHKITKRGQNVTFRCDPISEHNRLYWYRQTLGQGPEFLTYFQNEAQLEKSRLLSDRFSAERPKGSFSTLEIQRTEQGDSAMYLCASSRGLYNEQFFGPGTRLTVL.

This clonotype was detected only a few times. The chain has TRBV5-5 and TRBJ1-2; D is unresolved. The germline CDR1 and CDR2 sequences are SGHKS and YYEKEE (reference sequence). The CDR3 length is 17 residues. The ends were cut back, 4 bases at V and 0 bases at J, with 19 bases in the middle. CDR3 DNA: TGTGCCAGCAGCCCTAAGACTCGCCTGGGATCTAACTATGGCTACACCTTC. It is translated as CASSPKTRLGSNYGYTF.

This clonotype occurred many times. The chain has TRBV4-1 and TRBJ1-1; no clear D gene. V gave up 0 bases and J gave up 7 bases, with 12 bases separating them. CDR1 is MGHRA, CDR2 YSYEKL, per germline. CDR3 size: 14 residues. This CDR3 reads CASSQDYGPVEAFF. In DNA, the CDR3 is TGCGCCAGCAGCCAAGATTACGGGCCGGTTGAAGCTTTCTTT.

This clonotype has ten or more counts. In DNA form, the CDR3 reads TGTGCCGGGTCCGGGTTGGACGGCTACACCTTC. This sequence encodes CAGSGLDGYTF. This rearrangement joins TRBV6-6 to TRBJ1-2, with D uncertain. The CDR3 loop spans 11 amino acids. CDR1 and CDR2 from the germline V gene are MNHNY and SVGAGI (reference sequence). With 11 bases removed from V and 8 bases from J, the gap between germline ends came to 15 bases.

A word on this clonotype: A read error is the likely source, as a far larger clone sits one nucleotide away. The chain recombines TRBV7-2 with TRBJ2-1; a weak D match, TRBD2 (6 bases). Germline V lookup: CDR1 SGHTA, CDR2 FQGNSA. There are 13 residues in the CDR3. The V gene lost 6 bases and the J gene lost 10 bases, with 16 bases spanning the gap. Here the CDR3 DNA reads TGTGCCAGCAGGCCGACGGGGGTCTACGAGCAGTTCTTC. This sequence encodes CASRPTGVYEQFF.